The 21 T cell receptor beta chains below were found in one sample sequenced in a study of glioma-infiltrating T cells after dendritic cell vaccination. The method was immunoSEQ multiplex PCR; TCRdb's version includes in-frame clones alone and lacks a portion of them. This sample has about 100,000 clones; approximately 81% occur once, and the top ten carry roughly 5.7%. Here the sequenced sample was blood, taken before dendritic cell vaccination. Receptors originate from a human donor with glioblastoma.

CDR3 sequence (DNA): TGTGCCTGGAGTGTACTAGCGGGAGTCGGGGAGCAGTACTTC. It yields the protein CAWSVLAGVGEQYF. The rearrangement uses TRBV30 and TRBJ2-7; 11 bases line up with TRBD2. V was clipped by 0 bases and J by 7 bases; unmatched bases: 5. Looked up from germline, CDR1 is GTSNPN and CDR2 is SVGIG (reference sequence). The length of the CDR3 is 14 residues. Looking up the rest from reference TRBV30 and TRBJ2-7 gives the full variable domain: SQTIHQWPATLVQPVGSPLSLECTVEGTSNPNLYWYRQAAGRGLQLLFYSVGIGQISSEVPQNLSASRPQDRQFILSSKKLLLSDSGFYLCAWSVLAGVGEQYFGPGTRLTVT.

This chain links TRBV5-6 with TRBJ1-4; the D gene is possibly TRBD1 (5 bases). Looked up from germline, CDR1 is SGHDT and CDR2 is YYEEEE. The CDR3 is made up of 13 amino acids. Trimming stripped 2 bases from V and 7 bases from J, with 9 bases between. The CDR3 is CASSLQGAEKLFF. CDR3 DNA sequence: TGTGCCAGCAGCTTACAAGGGGCTGAAAAACTGTTTTTT.

The chain employs TRBV7-9 and TRBJ2-3; 9 bases are a match to TRBD1. Germline CDR1 and CDR2: SEHNR and FQNEAQ (reference sequence). This CDR3 comprises 15 residues. Losses at the gene ends were 5 bases for V and 5 bases for J; bases not matched to a gene: 8. The chain's CDR3 is CASSPNRGRVDTQYF. The CDR3, as DNA: TGTGCCAGCAGCCCTAACAGGGGGCGCGTAGATACGCAGTATTTT.

The rearrangement uses TRBV5-1 and TRBJ2-2; 7 bases line up with TRBD1. V lost 0 bases, J lost 2 bases, and 4 bases stayed unmatched. The CDR3 is 16 residues long. Germline V lookup: CDR1 SGHRS, CDR2 YFSETQ. The CDR3 reads CASSLGDRANTGELFF. DNA for the CDR3: TGCGCCAGCAGCTTGGGTGACAGGGCAAACACCGGGGAGCTGTTTTTT.

The gene calls are TRBV30 and TRBJ2-3; TRBD2 matches 9 bases. This CDR3 comprises 17 residues. Trimming removed 3 bases from V and 6 bases from J; junction bases left unmatched: 16. Per the germline V gene, CDR1 is GTSNPN and CDR2 is SVGIG (reference sequence). The DNA for the CDR3 is TGTGCCTGGAGGACCTCTCCATTCGGGACTAGCAGGGATACGCAGTATTTT. Encoded protein: CAWRTSPFGTSRDTQYF.

The J gene is TRBJ2-6, the V gene TRBV5-1; maybe TRBD2 (6 bases). Trimming left V 4 bases short and J 0 bases short, with 14 bases between. This CDR3 spans 17 amino acids. CDR1 is SGHRS and CDR2 is YFSETQ in the germline V gene. CDR3 residues: CASSHLQDYSGANVLTF. The CDR3, as DNA: TGCGCCAGCAGCCATCTACAGGACTACTCTGGGGCCAACGTCCTGACTTTC.

The genes are TRBV4-1 and TRBJ2-7; 7 nucleotides align to TRBD2. Germline V gives CDR1 MGHRA, CDR2 YSYEKL. After removal of 6 bases from V and 3 bases from J, the junction contained 11 bases not matched to a gene. This CDR3 has 15 residues. The CDR3 DNA reads TGCGCCAGCAGTCCCGAGGGAGGGTGGCGCTACGAGCAGTACTTC. Its translation is CASSPEGGWRYEQYF.

The rearrangement links TRBV7-9 to TRBJ2-7, with a possible D match to TRBD2 (5 bases). Trimming took 5 bases from V and 4 from J, leaving 18 bases between them. The CDR3 totals 15 residues. Germline V gene sequence: CDR1 SEHNR, CDR2 FQNEAQ (reference sequence). CDR3 region: CASSQAGRERYEQYF. The DNA for the CDR3 is TGTGCCAGCAGCCAGGCGGGTAGGGAGAGGTACGAGCAGTACTTC.

This chain connects TRBV2 to TRBJ2-7; 8 nucleotides agree with TRBD2. CDR3 length: 14 amino acids. Germline CDR1 reads SNHLY; CDR2 reads FYNNEI. The V and J ends lost 10 bases and 2 bases, in that order; junction bases with no gene match: 10. The CDR3 loop reads CATTSGSSPYEQYF. The CDR3 nucleotides read TGTGCCACTACTAGCGGATCCAGCCCCTACGAGCAGTACTTC.

The rearrangement uses TRBV5-6 and TRBJ2-4; D may be TRBD2 (5 bases). This CDR3 region has 18 residues. The germline CDR1 and CDR2 sequences are SGHDT and YYEEEE. V shed 7 bases and J shed 0 bases, with 23 bases lying between them. CDR3 bases: TGTGCCAGCGGAGAACTAGGTGGTATCGAGATAGCCAAAAACATTCAGTACTTC. Amino acid sequence: CASGELGGIEIAKNIQYF.

This clone has a single count. The V and J genes are TRBV6-5 and TRBJ2-7, with 7 bases lining up with TRBD1. From germline, CDR1 is MNHEY and CDR2 SVGAGI. This CDR3 region has 13 residues. V trimming: 7 bases; J trimming: 3 bases; junction bases outside the gene matches: 6. This CDR3 reads CASKTYRGYEQYF. The CDR3 DNA is TGTGCCAGCAAAACCTACAGGGGCTACGAGCAGTACTTC.

This chain joins TRBV18 and TRBJ1-1; D may be TRBD1 (6 bases). The V gene's germline CDR1 is KGHSH and CDR2 LQKENI. The CDR3 length is 17 residues. V was cut by 4 bases and J by 1 base, with 19 bases left in between. The CDR3 bases are TGTGCCAGCTCACGTTGGAGCGACAGGATTAGGAACACTGAAGCTTTCTTT. It encodes CASSRWSDRIRNTEAFF.

The genes are TRBV4-1 and TRBJ1-1; the D is unclear. This CDR3 spans 14 amino acids. From germline, CDR1 is MGHRA and CDR2 YSYEKL. V was shortened by 1 base and J by 2 bases, with 8 bases between the two germline ends. The CDR3 DNA follows: TGCGCCAGCAGCCAAGCAGCGAAAAACACTGAAGCTTTCTTT. As protein: CASSQAAKNTEAFF.

The CDR3 DNA sequence: TGCGCCAGCAGCCAAGTACCGGGACAGAACTACAATGAGCAGTTCTTC. As protein: CASSQVPGQNYNEQFF. The gene calls are TRBV4-1 and TRBJ2-1; 7 positions match TRBD1. V was pared by 1 base and J by 3 bases, with 6 bases of the junction left unmatched. The germline gives CDR1 MGHRA, CDR2 YSYEKL. The CDR3 loop spans 16 amino acids.

A single count supports this clone. This sequence joins TRBV10-1 and TRBJ1-1; 7 bases fit TRBD1. CDR1 and CDR2 from the germline V gene are WNHNN and SYGVQD (reference sequence). CDR3 length: 13 amino acids. With 2 bases clipped from V and 7 bases from J, the junction kept 4 bases outside the gene matches. This CDR3 reads CASSERGDSEAFF. The CDR3 region has the DNA TGCGCCAGCAGTGAGCGAGGGGACAGTGAAGCTTTCTTT.

This clone was seen only once. V and J are TRBV30 and TRBJ1-5, with 8 bases identical to TRBD1. V lost 0 bases to trimming and J lost 2 bases; unmatched junction nucleotides: 0. This CDR3 has 14 residues. CDR1 GTSNPN and CDR2 SVGIG come from the germline V gene (reference sequence). CDR3 coding DNA: TGTGCCTGGAGTGTACAGGGGGGCAATCAGCCCCAGCATTTT. Amino acid sequence: CAWSVQGGNQPQHF.

The genes are TRBV4-1 and TRBJ2-2; TRBD1 is a possible D gene (6 bases). Germline assignment: CDR1 MGHRA and CDR2 YSYEKL. This CDR3 spans 16 amino acids. Between the trimmed V and J ends, which lost 1 base and 3 bases, there was a span of 12 bases. CDR3 protein: CASSQVKTGDTGELFF. CDR3 sequence (DNA): TGCGCCAGCAGCCAAGTAAAGACAGGAGACACCGGGGAGCTGTTTTTT.

This clone was picked up a small number of times. The V call is TRBV27, the J call TRBJ1-6, with D unresolved. This CDR3 contains 14 residues. The germline V gene encodes CDR1 MNHEY and CDR2 SMNVEV (reference sequence). V dropped 5 bases and J dropped 9 bases, with 14 bases sitting between them. CDR3 coding DNA: TGTGCCAGCAGTCTGATTTTGGCGGGTTCACCCCTCCACTTT. This encodes CASSLILAGSPLHF.

This clone came up once. The V call is TRBV6-6, the J call TRBJ1-2; 7 nucleotides agree with TRBD1. Germline-derived CDR1 and CDR2 are MNHNY and SVGAGI (reference sequence). The CDR3 totals 16 residues. The junction had 11 bases not matched to a gene; V was cut back by 5 bases and J by 2 bases. The CDR3 DNA is TGTGCCAGCAGTACTGATAAACAGGGGCGCAACTATGGCTACACCTTC. The encoded protein is CASSTDKQGRNYGYTF.

The table lists this clone with many counts. J is TRBJ2-6 and V is TRBV19; TRBD2 agrees at 11 bases. This CDR3 has 17 residues. The V and J ends lost 4 bases and 2 bases, in that order; junction bases with no gene match: 4. The V gene's germline CDR1 is LNHDA and CDR2 SQIVND (reference sequence). CDR3 nucleotides: TGTGCCAGTAGTACTCTAGCGGGGGGTACTGGGGCCAACGTCCTGACTTTC. Protein sequence: CASSTLAGGTGANVLTF. Based on the CDR3 plus reference TRBV19 and TRBJ2-6, the full variable domain is DGGITQSPKYLFRKEGQNVTLSCEQNLNHDAMYWYRQDPGQGLRLIYYSQIVNDFQKGDIAEGYSVSREKKESFPLTVTSAQKNPTAFYLCASSTLAGGTGANVLTFGAGSRLTVL.

Here the CDR3 DNA reads TGTGCCAGTAGTTCCGGAGCTAGGACTTTGGGCGAGCAGTACTTC. It specifies CASSSGARTLGEQYF. The rearrangement links TRBV19 to TRBJ2-7; TRBD2 might be the D (5 bases). Germline loops: CDR1 LNHDA, CDR2 SQIVND (reference sequence). The CDR3 covers 15 residues. V shed 5 bases and J shed 6 bases, with 20 bases lying between them. Using reference TRBV19 and TRBJ2-7 for the parts outside the CDR3, the full variable domain is DGGITQSPKYLFRKEGQNVTLSCEQNLNHDAMYWYRQDPGQGLRLIYYSQIVNDFQKGDIAEGYSVSREKKESFPLTVTSAQKNPTAFYLCASSSGARTLGEQYFGPGTRLTVT.